One and the same sample provided the 21 T cell receptor beta chains below, sequenced in a study of graft-versus-host responses after intestinal transplantation. Only in-frame clones appear in the TCRdb table, and some are missing; sequencing was by immunoSEQ multiplex PCR. Of approximately 89,000 clones in the sample, around 90% are singletons; the top ten hold 0.17%. These receptors have no known antigen. Sequenced material: unstimulated CD4+ T cells sorted from spleen or lymph node cells, taken before intestinal transplant. These receptors were taken from a human donor who received an intestinal transplant.

V is TRBV11-3 and J is TRBJ2-7; TRBD2 is a possible D gene (5 bases). Per germline, CDR1 SGHNT and CDR2 YENEEA. V lost 1 base, J lost 1 base, and 17 bases lay in between. The CDR3 extends over 17 amino acids. Here the CDR3 reads CASSLGWELNPSYEQYF. The DNA for the CDR3 is TGTGCCAGCAGCTTAGGGTGGGAGTTAAACCCTTCCTACGAGCAGTACTTC.

This chain uses TRBV18 with TRBJ2-2; 9 nucleotides match TRBD2. With V trimmed by 2 bases and J by 1 base, 14 bases remained unmatched. This CDR3 spans 20 amino acids. CDR1 is KGHSH and CDR2 is LQKENI in the germline V gene. CDR3 coding DNA: TGTGCCAGCTCACCAAAGGAATCGGTGGTAGCGGGAGAGAACACCGGGGAGCTGTTTTTT. Translating gives CASSPKESVVAGENTGELFF.

V and J are TRBV23-1 and TRBJ2-7, with D perhaps TRBD1 (5 bases). TRBV23-1 is placed among ORFs of uncertain function. V lost 2 bases and J 0 bases, leaving 23 bases between the germline ends. The CDR3 covers 19 residues. CDR3 sequence (DNA): TGCGCCAGCAGTCAAAGCGCAGGGCGCGGAGTACCGAGCTCCTACGAGCAGTACTTC. It translates to CASSQSAGRGVPSSYEQYF.

The chain uses TRBV7-2 and TRBJ1-1; D gene uncertain. The V gene's germline CDR1 is SGHTA and CDR2 FQGNSA. V was shortened by 0 bases and J by 1 base, with 12 bases between the two germline ends. This CDR3 comprises 16 residues. The CDR3 DNA is TGTGCCAGCAGCTTAGCGGGCAAGAGCAAGAACACTGAAGCTTTCTTT. Translating gives CASSLAGKSKNTEAFF.

This clone was recorded a few times. The CDR3 DNA is TGCGCCAGCAGTGTACAGGGGCCGCCCATCACAGATACGCAGTATTTT. Its protein product is CASSVQGPPITDTQYF. The chain uses TRBV10-1 and TRBJ2-3; 7 bases line up with TRBD1. J gave up 2 bases and V 4 bases, and 9 bases lay outside the gene matches. Germline assignment: CDR1 WNHNN and CDR2 SYGVQD (reference sequence). The CDR3 spans 16 residues.

This clone was detected only once. V and J are TRBV4-1 and TRBJ2-3, with 7 bases matching TRBD2. There are 13 residues in the CDR3. CDR1 is MGHRA and CDR2 is YSYEKL in the germline V gene. V shed 4 bases, J shed 4 bases, and the junction held 2 bases outside the gene matches. The DNA of the CDR3 is TGCGCCAGCAGCCGCGGGAGTTCAGATACGCAGTATTTT. This codes for CASSRGSSDTQYF.

This chain links TRBV6-1 with TRBJ1-2; D uncertain. The CDR3 sequence is 12 residues long. The germline V gene has CDR1 MNHNS and CDR2 SASEGT. With 4 bases removed from V and 3 bases from J, the gap between germline ends came to 6 bases. CDR3 nucleotides: TGTGCCAGCAGTGTAGACTACTATGGCTACACCTTC. Protein: CASSVDYYGYTF.

The V and J genes are TRBV10-2 and TRBJ1-1, with D perhaps matching TRBD1 (6 bases). CDR1 is WSHSY, CDR2 SAAADI, per germline. Trimming took off 8 bases at V and 2 bases at J, with 24 bases between the two ends. The CDR3 has 17 amino acids. CDR3 sequence reads: CASGGDTISGGNTEAFF. The CDR3 DNA reads as TGCGCCAGCGGTGGGGACACCATATCGGGGGGTAACACTGAAGCTTTCTTT.

The CDR3 region has the DNA TGTGCCAGTAAAGACAGGGAGGTTGGCGGCTACACCTTC. Protein sequence: CASKDREVGGYTF. This chain uses TRBV19 with TRBJ1-2; 7 nucleotides match TRBD1. CDR3 length: 13 amino acids. Germline CDR1 LNHDA, CDR2 SQIVND (reference sequence). J gave up 8 bases and V 7 bases, and 10 bases lay outside the gene matches.

The chain joins TRBV9 to TRBJ1-1; 10 bases match TRBD1. Per germline, CDR1 SGDLS and CDR2 YYNGEE. CDR3 length: 15 residues. The junction had 6 bases not matched to a gene; V was cut back by 3 bases and J by 4 bases. CDR3 nucleotides: TGTGCCAGCAGCGCTTCGACAGGGGGCGTCACTGAAGCTTTCTTT. It yields the protein CASSASTGGVTEAFF. Together with reference TRBV9 and TRBJ1-1, the CDR3 gives the full variable domain: DSGVTQTPKHLITATGQRVTLRCSPRSGDLSVYWYQQSLDQGLQFLIQYYNGEERAKGNILERFSAQQFPDLHSELNLSSLELGDSALYFCASSASTGGVTEAFFGQGTRLTVV.

J is TRBJ2-2 and V is TRBV5-1, with a weak D call TRBD2 (5 bases). The CDR3 totals 14 residues. The V gene's germline CDR1 is SGHRS and CDR2 YFSETQ. V lost 1 base, J lost 4 bases, and 8 bases lay in between. The CDR3 bases are TGCGCCAGCAGCTTGTGGGAGCCCACCGGGGAGCTGTTTTTT. It codes for CASSLWEPTGELFF.

V gene TRBV18 combines with J gene TRBJ2-1, with 11 positions matching TRBD2. The CDR3 sequence is 17 residues long. The germline V gene has CDR1 KGHSH and CDR2 LQKENI. J was trimmed by 4 bases and V by 4 bases; bases with no gene match: 9. The DNA of the CDR3 is TGTGCCAGCTCACAAAGCGGAACTAGCGGGGGTTACAATGAGCAGTTCTTC. It is translated as CASSQSGTSGGYNEQFF.

The rearrangement links TRBV5-4 to TRBJ1-2; no definite D call. Trimming stripped 3 bases from V and 3 bases from J, with 12 bases between. CDR3 size: 14 residues. In germline, CDR1 is SGHNT, CDR2 YYREEE (reference sequence). The CDR3 sequence: CASSSDTPDYGYTF. The CDR3 DNA sequence: TGTGCCAGCAGCTCTGACACCCCGGACTATGGCTACACCTTC.

V and J are TRBV7-3 and TRBJ1-6, with 7 bases lining up with TRBD1. CDR1 and CDR2 from the germline V gene are SGHTA and FQGTGA. CDR3 length equals 16 residues. The trim removed 1 base at V and 5 bases at J, leaving 5 bases unmatched. The DNA for the CDR3 is TGTGCCAGCAGCTTAAACCTGGGACAGAATAATTCACCCCTCCACTTT. It encodes CASSLNLGQNNSPLHF.

The CDR3 sequence: CASTGTASYEQYF. CDR3 coding DNA: TGTGCCAGCACCGGAACAGCCAGCTACGAGCAGTACTTC. This sequence joins TRBV25-1 and TRBJ2-7; D unresolved. The CDR3 sequence is 13 residues long. Germline V gene data show CDR1 as MGHDK and CDR2 as SYGVNS. V gave up 7 bases and J gave up 3 bases, with 13 bases separating them.

The chain is built from TRBV15 and TRBJ2-3; D possibly corresponds to TRBD2 (6 bases). The CDR3 has 14 residues. The V gene lost 1 base and the J gene lost 7 bases, with 12 bases spanning the gap. The V gene's germline CDR1 is LNHNV and CDR2 YYDKDF (reference sequence). The CDR3 DNA follows: TGTGCCACCAGCAGAGCCGGGGGACTGAATACGCAGTATTTT. It translates to CATSRAGGLNTQYF.

This chain connects TRBV7-2 to TRBJ2-7, with 7 nucleotides matching TRBD1. Germline V gene data show CDR1 as SGHTA and CDR2 as FQGNSA. V was clipped by 4 bases and J by 2 bases; unmatched bases: 11. The CDR3 totals 16 residues. The CDR3 bases are TGTGCCAGCAGCTCCGAAGGTAGGGGGCGCCCCTACGAGCAGTACTTC. It specifies CASSSEGRGRPYEQYF.

The chain carries TRBV6-1 and TRBJ2-7, with 11 bases identical to TRBD2. The CDR3 has 15 amino acids. V lost 4 bases, J lost 3 bases, and 5 bases stayed unmatched. Looked up from germline, CDR1 is MNHNS and CDR2 is SASEGT. The CDR3 loop is CASSVTSGSIYEQYF. CDR3 coding DNA: TGTGCCAGCAGTGTAACTAGCGGGAGCATCTACGAGCAGTACTTC.

The V and J genes are TRBV4-2 and TRBJ2-2; 10 bases line up with TRBD1. Per germline, CDR1 LGHNA and CDR2 YNFKEQ. CDR3 length equals 18 residues. Trimming cost V 0 bases and J 1 base; bases outside gene matches: 5. Written as DNA, the CDR3 is TGTGCCAGCAGCCAAGATCCCTGGGACAGGGGGAACACCGGGGAGCTGTTTTTT. Translation: CASSQDPWDRGNTGELFF.

The chain recombines TRBV6-6 with TRBJ1-2; D might be TRBD1 (6 bases). The germline CDR1 and CDR2 sequences are MNHNY and SVGAGI (reference sequence). CDR3 size: 16 residues. V lost 2 bases and J lost 7, with 20 bases in between. DNA of the CDR3: TGTGCCAGCAGTTACCTGGGCTACAGGGAAACAGGTGGCTACACCTTC. This sequence encodes CASSYLGYRETGGYTF.

Only one count was recorded for this clone. A read error may produce the germline difference seen at one junction end. The chain recombines TRBV6-5 with TRBJ1-5, with unresolved D. The germline gives CDR1 MNHEY, CDR2 SVGAGI. The CDR3 runs to 13 residues. CDR3: CTSSLYSNQPQHF. DNA of the CDR3: TGTACCAGCAGTTTATATAGCAATCAGCCCCAGCATTTT.